These 21 T cell receptor beta chains came from one sample sequenced in a study of cytomegalovirus exposure and HLA in healthy donors. The PCR used 60 Vbeta and 13 Jbeta primers. Data came from immunoSEQ multiplex PCR; TCRdb stores just in-frame clones and leaves some out. The data contain roughly 170,000 clones, roughly 80% of them singletons. The specimen was PBMCs. These receptors came from a man between 18 and 35 years old in good health and CMV-seronegative.

The J gene is TRBJ2-3, the V gene TRBV27; 9 bases map to TRBD2. CDR3 length equals 14 residues. Per germline, CDR1 MNHEY and CDR2 SMNVEV (reference sequence). V lost 5 bases to trimming and J lost 6 bases; unmatched junction nucleotides: 6. The CDR3 protein is CASSPLAGVDTQYF. CDR3 coding DNA: TGTGCCAGCAGTCCACTAGCGGGCGTTGATACGCAGTATTTT.

V is TRBV7-9 and J is TRBJ1-1, with 9 nucleotides matching TRBD1. The germline gives CDR1 SEHNR, CDR2 FQNEAQ (reference sequence). CDR3 length equals 15 residues. V trimming: 4 bases; J trimming: 4 bases; junction bases outside the gene matches: 7. This chain's CDR3 is CASSSAWDRVTEAFF. In DNA, the CDR3 is TGTGCCAGCAGCTCGGCCTGGGACAGGGTCACTGAAGCTTTCTTT.

The genes are TRBV7-3 and TRBJ2-1; 9 bases align to TRBD1. Germline CDR1 reads SGHTA; CDR2 reads FQGTGA. The CDR3 contains 15 residues. V shed 4 bases, J shed 5 bases, and the junction held 6 bases outside the gene matches. CDR3 bases: TGTGCCAGCAGCTACGACAGGGGGACTGACAATGAGCAGTTCTTC. Translation gives CASSYDRGTDNEQFF.

The chain has TRBV29-1 and TRBJ2-3; 8 positions match TRBD1. V lost 0 bases and J lost 14; bases outside the gene matches: 10. The CDR3 has 13 residues. Germline lookup yields CDR1 SQVTM and CDR2 ANQGSEA. CDR3 nucleotide sequence: TGCAGCGTTGAAGATCTGGGGCGGGGACAGGTGTATTTT. Translating it yields CSVEDLGRGQVYF.

This clone showed up just once. This chain connects TRBV5-1 to TRBJ2-6, with 10 bases identical to TRBD1. Germline V gene lookup returns CDR1 SGHRS and CDR2 YFSETQ. Trimming cost V 5 bases and J 1 base; bases outside gene matches: 9. This CDR3 has 18 amino acids. CDR3 residues: CASSSQTGGLSGANVLTF. The DNA for the CDR3 is TGCGCCAGCAGTTCCCAGACAGGGGGCCTATCTGGGGCCAACGTCCTGACTTTC. Supplemented by reference TRBV5-1 and TRBJ2-6, the full variable domain reads KAGVTQTPRYLIKTRGQQVTLSCSPISGHRSVSWYQQTPGQGLQFLFEYFSETQRNKGNFPGRFSGRQFSNSRSEMNVSTLELGDSALYLCASSSQTGGLSGANVLTFGAGSRLTVL.

This chain links TRBV5-1 with TRBJ1-2; 7 bases are shared with TRBD1. The germline gives CDR1 SGHRS, CDR2 YFSETQ. V shed 6 bases, J shed 4 bases, and the junction held 6 bases outside the gene matches. This CDR3 region has 13 residues. The CDR3 bases are TGCGCCAGCACCTGGGGACAGACCTATGGCTACACCTTC. Its protein product is CASTWGQTYGYTF.

CDR3 coding DNA: TGTGCCACCAGCGGCCGGGACAGGGGGCATGTGGAGCTGTTTTTT. Amino acid sequence: CATSGRDRGHVELFF. The chain has TRBV15 and TRBJ2-2, with 12 nucleotides matching TRBD1. J was trimmed by 10 bases and V by 5 bases; bases with no gene match: 8. The CDR3 is made up of 15 amino acids. The germline V gene encodes CDR1 LNHNV and CDR2 YYDKDF (reference sequence).

This clone came up once. This chain joins TRBV7-9 and TRBJ2-1; the D gene is possibly TRBD2 (6 bases). Between the trimmed V and J ends, which lost 5 bases and 6 bases, there was a span of 29 bases. The CDR3 consists of 19 residues. Germline assignment: CDR1 SEHNR and CDR2 FQNEAQ (reference sequence). CDR3 DNA sequence: TGTGCCAGCAGCCCTCTTCGGGCAAGTCTAGCGACCTCTCTCAATGAGCAGTTCTTC. This gives the protein CASSPLRASLATSLNEQFF.

This clone was detected once. The chain joins TRBV29-1 to TRBJ2-1; 8 positions agree with TRBD1. Trimming at V came to 4 bases and at J to 2 bases, leaving 7 bases not matched to a gene. The CDR3 has 15 amino acids. Germline CDR1 SQVTM, CDR2 ANQGSEA. The CDR3 DNA reads TGCAGCGTTGCTTCCAGGACAGGGACCTACAATGAGCAGTTCTTC. It is translated as CSVASRTGTYNEQFF.

The V call is TRBV2, the J call TRBJ1-1; possibly TRBD1 for D (5 bases). Trimming stripped 4 bases from V and 4 bases from J, with 13 bases between. This CDR3 region has 14 residues. Germline CDR1 and CDR2: SNHLY and FYNNEI. This chain's CDR3 is CASSVGRGGTEAFF. The CDR3 coding sequence is TGTGCCAGCAGTGTAGGGCGCGGGGGCACTGAAGCTTTCTTT.

The chain carries TRBV7-2 and TRBJ1-1; possibly TRBD1 for D (6 bases). There are 15 residues in the CDR3. The V gene lost 3 bases and the J gene lost 2 bases, with 13 bases spanning the gap. Germline assignment: CDR1 SGHTA and CDR2 FQGNSA. In nucleotides, the CDR3 is TGTGCCAGCAGCTTTGGCGCGGGGGCCAACACTGAAGCTTTCTTT. Its protein is CASSFGAGANTEAFF.

This clone was detected only once. V and J are TRBV2 and TRBJ2-3; possibly TRBD1 for D (6 bases). The germline V and J ends were trimmed by 4 bases and 3 bases, with 17 bases remaining between them. Germline-derived CDR1 and CDR2 are SNHLY and FYNNEI. CDR3 size: 16 residues. The CDR3 is CASSAPTGRQTDTQYF. The CDR3 nucleotides are TGTGCCAGCAGTGCCCCGACAGGCCGGCAGACAGATACGCAGTATTTT. Variable domain in full (rest from reference TRBV2 and TRBJ2-3): EPEVTQTPSHQVTQMGQEVILRCVPISNHLYFYWYRQILGQKVEFLVSFYNNEISEKSEIFDDQFSVERPDGSNFTLKIRSTKLEDSAMYFCASSAPTGRQTDTQYFGPGTRLTVL.

Note on this clone: The junction does not match germline at one end; this may be a read error. This chain links TRBV7-9 with TRBJ1-1, with D perhaps matching TRBD1 (6 bases). The germline V gene encodes CDR1 SEHNR and CDR2 FQNEAQ (reference sequence). The CDR3 runs 13 residues. The CDR3 coding sequence is TGTTCCAGCAGCTTAGCCCTGGACAGTGAAGCTTTCTTT. This sequence encodes CSSSLALDSEAFF.

The chain joins TRBV7-2 to TRBJ1-5; D remains ambiguous. Trimming left V 5 bases short and J 0 bases short, with 5 bases between. The germline gives CDR1 SGHTA, CDR2 FQGNSA. This CDR3 contains 13 residues. The CDR3 protein is CASSPNSNQPQHF. The CDR3 bases are TGTGCCAGCAGCCCTAATAGCAATCAGCCCCAGCATTTT. Together with reference TRBV7-2 and TRBJ1-5, the CDR3 gives the full variable domain: GAGVSQSPSNKVTEKGKDVELRCDPISGHTALYWYRQSLGQGLEFLIYFQGNSAPDKSGLPSDRFSAERTGGSVSTLTIQRTQQEDSAVYLCASSPNSNQPQHFGDGTRLSIL.

This sequence joins TRBV30 and TRBJ2-3; the D gene is possibly TRBD2 (5 bases). Germline V gene lookup returns CDR1 GTSNPN and CDR2 SVGIG (reference sequence). V dropped 4 bases and J dropped 6 bases, with 20 bases sitting between them. The CDR3 has 15 residues. The DNA of the CDR3 is TGTGCCTGGAACCTTGGCGGAGTTAGCGTTGATACGCAGTATTTT. Amino acid sequence: CAWNLGGVSVDTQYF.

J is TRBJ2-5 and V is TRBV18, with D hard to call. Per the germline V gene, CDR1 is KGHSH and CDR2 is LQKENI. The CDR3 runs to 14 residues. The ends were cut back, 2 bases at V and 2 bases at J, with 9 bases in the middle. The CDR3 nucleotides are TGTGCCAGCTCACCAACGAGCGAACAAGAGACCCAGTACTTC. Its translation: CASSPTSEQETQYF.

This chain links TRBV7-6 with TRBJ1-1; TRBD1 is a possible D gene (6 bases). This CDR3 contains 12 residues. CDR1 and CDR2 (germline): SGHVS, FNYEAQ. The ends were cut back, 1 base at V and 6 bases at J, with 6 bases in the middle. The CDR3 protein is CASSLEGAEAFF. The CDR3 DNA sequence: TGTGCCAGCAGCTTAGAGGGGGCTGAAGCTTTCTTT.

The V call is TRBV18, the J call TRBJ1-1; unclear D gene. Trimming cost V 6 bases and J 1 base, with 18 bases left between them. Germline V gene data show CDR1 as KGHSH and CDR2 as LQKENI. The length of the CDR3 is 16 residues. The CDR3 sequence is CASSPVIAVANTEAFF. For the CDR3, the DNA is TGTGCCAGCTCGCCTGTAATTGCGGTAGCGAACACTGAAGCTTTCTTT.

This clone was observed a single time. The chain joins TRBV7-2 to TRBJ2-2; 8 nucleotides agree with TRBD1. Germline V gene lookup returns CDR1 SGHTA and CDR2 FQGNSA. V dropped 3 bases and J dropped 4; count of bases not matched to a gene: 1. The CDR3 extends over 14 amino acids. This chain's CDR3 is CASSFRGLTGELFF. Here the CDR3 DNA reads TGTGCCAGCAGCTTCAGGGGGCTCACCGGGGAGCTGTTTTTT.

The chain combines TRBV28 with TRBJ2-7; TRBD2 aligns across 13 bases. CDR1 and CDR2 from the germline V gene are MDHEN and SYDVKM. The junction had 13 bases not matched to a gene; V was cut back by 5 bases and J by 6 bases. This CDR3 region has 17 residues. For the CDR3, the DNA is TGTGCCAGCAGTCAAGGACTAGCGGGAGTCGTAGAACGCGAGCAGTACTTC. Its protein product is CASSQGLAGVVEREQYF.

This clone has just one count. The V and J genes are TRBV7-9 and TRBJ2-7, with D possibly being TRBD2 (5 bases). This CDR3 has 17 amino acids. Germline values: CDR1 SEHNR, CDR2 FQNEAQ (reference sequence). V was trimmed by 1 base and J by 0 bases, leaving 16 bases between them. The CDR3 nucleotides are TGTGCCAGCAGCTTAGGAGTTGATGGAGGAAACTCCTACGAGCAGTACTTC. Translated, it gives CASSLGVDGGNSYEQYF.